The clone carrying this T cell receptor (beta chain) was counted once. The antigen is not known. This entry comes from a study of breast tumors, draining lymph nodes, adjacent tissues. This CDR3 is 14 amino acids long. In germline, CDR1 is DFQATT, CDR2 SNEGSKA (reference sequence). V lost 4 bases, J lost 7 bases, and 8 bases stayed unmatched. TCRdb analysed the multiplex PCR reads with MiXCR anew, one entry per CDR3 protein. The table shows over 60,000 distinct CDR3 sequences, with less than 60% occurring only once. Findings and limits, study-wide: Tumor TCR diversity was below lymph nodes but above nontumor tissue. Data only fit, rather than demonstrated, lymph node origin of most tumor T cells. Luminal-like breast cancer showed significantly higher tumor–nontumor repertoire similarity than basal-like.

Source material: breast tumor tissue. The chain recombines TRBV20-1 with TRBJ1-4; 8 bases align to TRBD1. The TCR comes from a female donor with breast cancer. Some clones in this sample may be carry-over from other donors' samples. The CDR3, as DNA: TGCAGTGCTAACAGACAGGGGCTAGGTGAAAAACTGTTTTTT. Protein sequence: CSANRQGLGEKLFF.